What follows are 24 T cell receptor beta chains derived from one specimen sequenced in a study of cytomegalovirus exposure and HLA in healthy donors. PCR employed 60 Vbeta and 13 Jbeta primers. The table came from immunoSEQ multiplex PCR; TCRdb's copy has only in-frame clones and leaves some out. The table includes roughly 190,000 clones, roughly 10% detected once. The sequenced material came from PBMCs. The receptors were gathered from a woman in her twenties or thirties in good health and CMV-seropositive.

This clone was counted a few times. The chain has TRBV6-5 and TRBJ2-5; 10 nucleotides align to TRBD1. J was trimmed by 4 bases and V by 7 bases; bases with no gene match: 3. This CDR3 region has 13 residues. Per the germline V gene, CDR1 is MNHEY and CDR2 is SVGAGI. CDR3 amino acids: CASTGTGVETQYF. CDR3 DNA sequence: TGTGCCAGCACTGGGACAGGGGTAGAGACCCAGTACTTC.

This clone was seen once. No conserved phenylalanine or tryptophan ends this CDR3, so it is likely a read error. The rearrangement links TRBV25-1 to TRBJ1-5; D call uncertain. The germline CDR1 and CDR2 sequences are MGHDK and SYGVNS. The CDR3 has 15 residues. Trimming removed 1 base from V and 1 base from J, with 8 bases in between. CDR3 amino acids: CASSELAESNQPQHL. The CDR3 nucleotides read TGTGCCAGCAGTGAATTAGCTGAGAGCAATCAGCCCCAGCATCTT.

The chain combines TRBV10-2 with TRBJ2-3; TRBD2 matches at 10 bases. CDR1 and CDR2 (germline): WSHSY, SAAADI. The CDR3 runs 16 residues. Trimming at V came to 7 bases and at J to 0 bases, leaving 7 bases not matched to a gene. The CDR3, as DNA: TGCGCCAGCAAACTAGCGGGGACCTCTAGCACAGATACGCAGTATTTT. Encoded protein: CASKLAGTSSTDTQYF.

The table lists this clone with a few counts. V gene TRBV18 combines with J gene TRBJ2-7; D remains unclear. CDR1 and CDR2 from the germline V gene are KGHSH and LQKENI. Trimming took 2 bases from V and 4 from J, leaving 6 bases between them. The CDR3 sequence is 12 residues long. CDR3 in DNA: TGTGCCAGCTCACCAAGTCAGTACGAGCAGTACTTC. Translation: CASSPSQYEQYF.

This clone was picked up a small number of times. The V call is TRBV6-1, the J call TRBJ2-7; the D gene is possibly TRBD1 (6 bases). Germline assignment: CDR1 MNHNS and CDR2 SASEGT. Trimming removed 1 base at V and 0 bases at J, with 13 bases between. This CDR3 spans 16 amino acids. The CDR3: CASSEDGWGLSYEQYF. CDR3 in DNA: TGTGCCAGCAGTGAAGATGGGTGGGGGCTCTCCTACGAGCAGTACTTC.

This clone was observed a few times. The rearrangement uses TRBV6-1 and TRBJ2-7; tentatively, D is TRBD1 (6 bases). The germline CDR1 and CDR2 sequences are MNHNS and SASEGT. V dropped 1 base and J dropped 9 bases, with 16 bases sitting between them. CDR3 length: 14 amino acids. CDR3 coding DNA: TGTGCCAGCAGTGAAGTGGGACAAGTGATTTTGCAGTACTTC. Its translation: CASSEVGQVILQYF.

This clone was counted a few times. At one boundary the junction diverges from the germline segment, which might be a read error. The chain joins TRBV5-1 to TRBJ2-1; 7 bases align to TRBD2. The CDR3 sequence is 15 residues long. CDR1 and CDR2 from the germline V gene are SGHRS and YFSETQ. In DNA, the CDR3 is TGCGCCAGCAGTTTGGCCGGGACTGGGGGGGATGAGCAGTTCTTC. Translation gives CASSLAGTGGDEQFF. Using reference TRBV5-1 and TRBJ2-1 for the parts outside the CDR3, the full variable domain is KAGVTQTPRYLIKTRGQQVTLSCSPISGHRSVSWYQQTPGQGLQFLFEYFSETQRNKGNFPGRFSGRQFSNSRSEMNVSTLELGDSALYLCASSLAGTGGDEQFFGPGTRLTVL.

CDR3 coding DNA: TGTGCCAGCAGCCTGACAGGGCGACCCTACGAGCAGTACTTC. As protein: CASSLTGRPYEQYF. The V call is TRBV6-6, the J call TRBJ2-7; TRBD1 matches at 7 bases. The CDR3 extends over 14 amino acids. Germline lookup yields CDR1 MNHNY and CDR2 SVGAGI (reference sequence). Germline trimming cut 6 bases from V and 2 bases from J; bases unmatched to any gene: 7.

As DNA, the CDR3 is TGTGCCAGCAGCGTAGATGCTAGGAACGGGGAGCTGTTTTTT. Encoded protein: CASSVDARNGELFF. The rearrangement joins TRBV9 to TRBJ2-2; D remains ambiguous. With 0 bases removed from V and 7 bases from J, the gap between germline ends came to 10 bases. This CDR3 is built from 14 residues. CDR1 and CDR2 (germline): SGDLS, YYNGEE.

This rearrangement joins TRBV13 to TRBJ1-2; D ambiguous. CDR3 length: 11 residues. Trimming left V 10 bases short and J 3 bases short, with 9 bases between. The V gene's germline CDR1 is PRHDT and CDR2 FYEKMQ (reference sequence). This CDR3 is CATPEDYGYTF. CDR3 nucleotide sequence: TGTGCCACCCCAGAGGACTATGGCTACACCTTC.

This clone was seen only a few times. The CDR3 sequence is CASSPGQGAEQYF. As DNA, the CDR3 is TGTGCCAGCAGCCCGGGACAGGGGGCCGAGCAGTACTTC. This chain connects TRBV11-2 to TRBJ2-7; 12 bases line up with TRBD1. Per germline, CDR1 SGHAT and CDR2 FQNNGV. This CDR3 has 13 amino acids. V was clipped by 5 bases and J by 6 bases; unmatched bases: 2.

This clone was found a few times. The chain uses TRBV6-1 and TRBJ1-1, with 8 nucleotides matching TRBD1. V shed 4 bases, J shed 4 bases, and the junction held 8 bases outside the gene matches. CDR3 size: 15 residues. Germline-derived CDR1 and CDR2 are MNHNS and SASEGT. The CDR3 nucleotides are TGTGCCAGCAGTGGGGCGAGGGGGACAGGCACTGAAGCTTTCTTT. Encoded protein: CASSGARGTGTEAFF.

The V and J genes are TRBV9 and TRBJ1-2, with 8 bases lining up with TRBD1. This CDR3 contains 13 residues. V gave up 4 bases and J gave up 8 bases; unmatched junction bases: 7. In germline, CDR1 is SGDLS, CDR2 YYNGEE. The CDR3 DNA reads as TGTGCCAGCAGCTCCCGGACAGGGCGAGGCTACACCTTC. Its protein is CASSSRTGRGYTF.

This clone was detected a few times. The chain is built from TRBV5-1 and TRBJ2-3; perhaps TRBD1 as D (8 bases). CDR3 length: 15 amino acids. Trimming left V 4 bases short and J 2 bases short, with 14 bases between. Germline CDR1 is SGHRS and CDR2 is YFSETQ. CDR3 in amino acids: CASSTGGVLTDTQYF. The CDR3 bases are TGCGCCAGCAGCACAGGGGGGGTTCTCACAGATACGCAGTATTTT.

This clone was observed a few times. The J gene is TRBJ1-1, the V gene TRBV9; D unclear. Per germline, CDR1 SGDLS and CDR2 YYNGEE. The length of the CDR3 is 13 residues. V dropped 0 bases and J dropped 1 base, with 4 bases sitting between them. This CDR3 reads CASSVDGNTEAFF. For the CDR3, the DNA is TGTGCCAGCAGCGTAGACGGGAACACTGAAGCTTTCTTT.

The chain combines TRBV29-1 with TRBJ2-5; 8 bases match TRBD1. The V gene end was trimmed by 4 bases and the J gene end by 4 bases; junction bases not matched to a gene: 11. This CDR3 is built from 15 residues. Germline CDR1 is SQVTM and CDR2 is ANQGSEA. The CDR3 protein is CSVGAGQGAGETQYF. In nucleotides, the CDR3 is TGCAGCGTTGGGGCGGGGCAGGGGGCAGGAGAGACCCAGTACTTC. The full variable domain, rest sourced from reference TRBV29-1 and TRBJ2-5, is SAVISQKPSRDICQRGTSLTIQCQVDSQVTMMFWYRQQPGQSLTLIATANQGSEATYESGFVIDKFPISRPNLTFSTLTVSNMSPEDSSIYLCSVGAGQGAGETQYFGPGTRLLVL.

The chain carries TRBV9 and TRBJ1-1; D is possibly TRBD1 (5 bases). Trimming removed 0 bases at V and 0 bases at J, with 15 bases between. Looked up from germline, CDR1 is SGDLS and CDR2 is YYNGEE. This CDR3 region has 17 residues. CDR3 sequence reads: CASSVVRGNGVNTEAFF. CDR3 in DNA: TGTGCCAGCAGCGTAGTGCGGGGGAACGGCGTGAACACTGAAGCTTTCTTT.

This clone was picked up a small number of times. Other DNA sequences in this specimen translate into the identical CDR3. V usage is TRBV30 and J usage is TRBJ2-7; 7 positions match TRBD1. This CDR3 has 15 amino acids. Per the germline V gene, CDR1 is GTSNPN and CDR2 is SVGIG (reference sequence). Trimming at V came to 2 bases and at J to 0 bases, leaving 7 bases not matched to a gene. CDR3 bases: TGTGCCTGGAGTCTGGACAGGACCCACTCCTACGAGCAGTACTTC. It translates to CAWSLDRTHSYEQYF.

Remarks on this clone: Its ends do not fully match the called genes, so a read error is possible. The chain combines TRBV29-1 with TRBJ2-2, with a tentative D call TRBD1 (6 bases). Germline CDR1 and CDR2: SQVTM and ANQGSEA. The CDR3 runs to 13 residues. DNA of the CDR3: TGCAGCCTCCTCCAACGGGACACCAGGGAGCTGTTTTTT. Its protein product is CSLLQRDTRELFF.

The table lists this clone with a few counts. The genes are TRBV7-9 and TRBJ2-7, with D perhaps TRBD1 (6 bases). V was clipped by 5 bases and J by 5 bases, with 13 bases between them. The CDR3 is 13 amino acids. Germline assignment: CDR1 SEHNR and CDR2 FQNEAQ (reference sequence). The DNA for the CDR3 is TGTGCCAGCAGCCTTACAGGGTACGACGAGCAGTACTTC. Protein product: CASSLTGYDEQYF.

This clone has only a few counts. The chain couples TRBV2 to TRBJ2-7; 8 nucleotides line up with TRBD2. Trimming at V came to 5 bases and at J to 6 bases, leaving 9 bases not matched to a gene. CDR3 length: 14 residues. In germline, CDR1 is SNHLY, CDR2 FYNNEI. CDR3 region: CASSFSGRAGEQYF. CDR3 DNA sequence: TGTGCCAGCAGTTTCAGCGGGAGAGCTGGCGAGCAGTACTTC.

CDR3 in amino acids: CASSYLREVDEQFF. In nucleotides, the CDR3 is TGTGCCAGCAGTTATTTGCGGGAGGTTGATGAGCAGTTCTTC. The V call is TRBV6-5, the J call TRBJ2-1; 8 bases agree with TRBD2. The ends lost 3 bases at V and 8 bases at J; junction bases unmatched: 6. CDR1 and CDR2 from the germline V gene are MNHEY and SVGAGI. The CDR3 runs 14 residues.

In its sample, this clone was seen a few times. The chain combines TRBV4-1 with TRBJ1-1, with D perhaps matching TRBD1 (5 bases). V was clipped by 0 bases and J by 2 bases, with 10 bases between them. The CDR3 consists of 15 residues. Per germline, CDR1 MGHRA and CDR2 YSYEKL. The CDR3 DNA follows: TGCGCCAGCAGCCAAGAAGACAGAATAAACACTGAAGCTTTCTTT. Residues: CASSQEDRINTEAFF.

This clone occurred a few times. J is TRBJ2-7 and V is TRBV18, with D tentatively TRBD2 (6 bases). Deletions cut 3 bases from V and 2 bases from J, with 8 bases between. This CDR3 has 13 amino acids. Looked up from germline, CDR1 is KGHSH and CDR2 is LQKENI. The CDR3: CASSPRGTYEQYF. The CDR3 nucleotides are TGTGCCAGCTCACCCCGGGGGACCTACGAGCAGTACTTC.